The rows below give T cell receptor beta chains drawn from one sample of a study of cytomegalovirus exposure and HLA in healthy donors. TCRdb's copy holds only in-frame clones and misses some; the assay was immunoSEQ multiplex PCR. The sample comprises roughly 80,000 clones, around 80% of which are singletons, and around 3% rests with the top ten. The sample taken for sequencing was PBMCs. Receptors were obtained from a man over 45 in good health and CMV-seropositive. The CDR3 runs from the conserved cysteine through the conserved F or W. The D gene is left open where the match is weak. The listing skips clone size in some rows; elsewhere it reads once, few, many or a size class.

clone size: NA
J gene: TRBJ1-1
CDR3 length: 14
V gene: TRBV18
D gene: TRBD1
CDR3 protein: CASSPPGRGSEAFF
CDR3 DNA: TGTGCCAGCTCACCACCCGGCAGGGGGTCTGAAGCTTTCTTT

clone size: once
J gene: TRBJ2-5
CDR3 length: 13
V gene: TRBV7-2
D gene: NA
CDR3 protein: CASSPYREETQYF
CDR3 DNA: TGTGCCAGCAGCCCCTACAGGGAAGAGACCCAGTACTTC

clone size: few
J gene: TRBJ2-1
CDR3 length: 15
V gene: TRBV4-3
D gene: TRBD2
CDR3 protein: CASSHLGAGGNEQFF
CDR3 DNA: TGCGCCAGCAGCCACCTGGGAGCGGGAGGGAATGAGCAGTTCTTC

clone size: few
J gene: TRBJ2-7
CDR3 length: 15
V gene: TRBV7-6
D gene: TRBD1
CDR3 protein: CASSSGQGSSYEQYF
CDR3 DNA: TGTGCCAGCAGCTCGGGACAGGGGAGCTCCTACGAGCAGTACTTC

clone size: NA
J gene: TRBJ2-7
CDR3 length: 16
V gene: TRBV7-3
D gene: TRBD2
CDR3 protein: CASSPNGGGRGYEQYF
CDR3 DNA: TGTGCCAGCAGCCCAAATGGTGGCGGGAGGGGGTACGAGCAGTACTTC

clone size: NA
J gene: TRBJ2-6
CDR3 length: 18
V gene: TRBV7-9
D gene: NA
CDR3 protein: CSSSWPFRGDSGANVLTF
CDR3 DNA: TGTTCCAGCAGCTGGCCTTTTAGAGGAGACTCTGGGGCCAACGTCCTGACTTTC

clone size: once
J gene: TRBJ2-1
CDR3 length: 16
V gene: TRBV19
D gene: TRBD2
CDR3 protein: CASSTLGRATYNEQFF
CDR3 DNA: TGTGCCAGTAGCACATTGGGGAGGGCCACCTACAATGAGCAGTTCTTC

clone size: once
J gene: TRBJ2-1
CDR3 length: 13
V gene: TRBV30
D gene: NA
CDR3 protein: CAWMRGMGNEQFF
CDR3 DNA: TGTGCCTGGATGAGGGGGATGGGCAATGAGCAGTTCTTC

clone size: NA
J gene: TRBJ1-5
CDR3 length: 13
V gene: TRBV29-1
D gene: NA
CDR3 protein: CSVTTGIGQPQHF
CDR3 DNA: TGCAGCGTGACGACAGGTATAGGCCAGCCCCAGCATTTT

clone size: NA
J gene: TRBJ1-5
CDR3 length: 12
V gene: TRBV18
D gene: TRBD1
CDR3 protein: CASSDRDQPQHF
CDR3 DNA: TGTGCCAGCTCAGACAGGGATCAGCCCCAGCATTTT

clone size: once
J gene: TRBJ1-1
CDR3 length: 11
V gene: TRBV25-1
D gene: NA
CDR3 protein: CASTPLTEAFF
CDR3 DNA: TGTGCCAGCACTCCTCTCACTGAAGCTTTCTTT

clone size: NA
J gene: TRBJ1-2
CDR3 length: 14
V gene: TRBV6-5
D gene: TRBD1
CDR3 protein: CASSTGVDNYGYTF
CDR3 DNA: TGTGCCAGCAGCACAGGGGTGGACAACTATGGCTACACCTTC

clone size: NA
J gene: TRBJ2-2
CDR3 length: 14
V gene: TRBV30
D gene: NA
CDR3 protein: CAWSEGHPTGELFF
CDR3 DNA: TGTGCCTGGAGTGAGGGACACCCCACCGGGGAGCTGTTCTTT

clone size: NA
J gene: TRBJ1-1
CDR3 length: 15
V gene: TRBV11-3
D gene: TRBD1
CDR3 protein: CASSSYRGGNTEAFF
CDR3 DNA: TGTGCCAGCAGCTCATACAGGGGCGGGAACACTGAAGCTTTCTTT

clone size: NA
J gene: TRBJ2-2
CDR3 length: 14
V gene: TRBV18
D gene: TRBD1
CDR3 protein: CASSRQGDTGELFF
CDR3 DNA: TGTGCCAGCTCACGACAGGGAGACACCGGGGAGCTGTTTTTT

clone size: NA
J gene: TRBJ2-7
CDR3 length: 15
V gene: TRBV14
D gene: TRBD2
CDR3 protein: CASSPELAGSYEQYF
CDR3 DNA: TGTGCCAGCAGCCCAGAACTAGCGGGGTCCTACGAGCAGTACTTC

clone size: NA
J gene: TRBJ2-5
CDR3 length: 15
V gene: TRBV7-3
D gene: NA
CDR3 protein: CASSSPGLSQETQYF
CDR3 DNA: TGTGCCAGCAGCTCGCCTGGACTGTCTCAAGAGACCCAGTACTTC

clone size: NA
J gene: TRBJ2-6
CDR3 length: 14
V gene: TRBV15
D gene: NA
CDR3 protein: CATSRAAGANGLTF
CDR3 DNA: TGTGCCACCAGCAGAGCTGCAGGGGCCAACGGCCTGACTTTC

clone size: NA
J gene: TRBJ2-1
CDR3 length: 15
V gene: TRBV27
D gene: TRBD2
CDR3 protein: CASSPRLAAQYEQFF
CDR3 DNA: TGTGCCAGCAGTCCCCGACTAGCGGCCCAGTATGAGCAGTTCTTC

clone size: NA
J gene: TRBJ2-6
CDR3 length: 18
V gene: TRBV10-2
D gene: TRBD1
CDR3 protein: CASSGWGQLSSGANGLTF
CDR3 DNA: TGCGCCAGCAGTGGGTGGGGACAGTTAAGCTCTGGGGCCAACGGCCTGACTTTC

clone size: NA
J gene: TRBJ2-3
CDR3 length: 15
V gene: TRBV5-4
D gene: TRBD1
CDR3 protein: CASSLMTGKTDTQYF
CDR3 DNA: TGTGCCAGCAGCTTAATGACAGGGAAAACAGATACGCAGTATTTT

clone size: NA
J gene: TRBJ1-4
CDR3 length: 12
V gene: TRBV15
D gene: TRBD1
CDR3 protein: CATSGRPGGRPF
CDR3 DNA: TGTGCCACCAGCGGCCGCCCAGGGGGTAGGCCCTTT

clone size: NA
J gene: TRBJ1-2
CDR3 length: 12
V gene: TRBV11-2
D gene: NA
CDR3 protein: CASRGGGYGYTF
CDR3 DNA: TGTGCCAGCCGGGGGGGCGGGTATGGCTACACCTTC

clone size: NA
J gene: TRBJ2-2
CDR3 length: 16
V gene: TRBV11-3
D gene: NA
CDR3 protein: CASSFPFEGRDGELFF
CDR3 DNA: TGTGCCAGCAGCTTCCCTTTCGAGGGAAGGGACGGGGAGCTGTTTTTT

clone size: NA
J gene: TRBJ2-5
CDR3 length: 16
V gene: TRBV7-6
D gene: NA
CDR3 protein: CASSLGPRGQQETQYF
CDR3 DNA: TGTGCCAGCAGCTTAGGCCCACGAGGGCAGCAAGAGACCCAGTACTTC

clone size: once
J gene: TRBJ2-7
CDR3 length: 14
V gene: TRBV7-6
D gene: NA
CDR3 protein: CASSRGTSSYEQYF
CDR3 DNA: TGTGCCAGCAGTCGCGGGACGTCCAGCTACGAGCAGTACTTC

clone size: NA
J gene: TRBJ2-5
CDR3 length: 13
V gene: TRBV6-5
D gene: NA
CDR3 protein: CASSYRGGETQYF
CDR3 DNA: TGTGCCAGCAGTTACAGGGGGGGGGAGACCCAGTACTTC

clone size: NA
J gene: TRBJ1-1
CDR3 length: 15
V gene: TRBV19
D gene: TRBD1
CDR3 protein: CASSGGTGRFTEAFF
CDR3 DNA: TGTGCCAGTAGTGGAGGGACAGGGAGGTTCACTGAAGCTTTCTTT

clone size: NA
J gene: TRBJ2-7
CDR3 length: 13
V gene: TRBV29-1
D gene: TRBD2
CDR3 protein: CSVGRSPGGEQYF
CDR3 DNA: TGCAGCGTTGGGAGGAGCCCCGGGGGGGAGCAGTACTTC

clone size: NA
J gene: TRBJ2-7
CDR3 length: 14
V gene: TRBV19
D gene: NA
CDR3 protein: CASSISGERYEQYF
CDR3 DNA: TGTGCCAGTAGTATATCGGGAGAACGTTACGAGCAGTACTTC

clone size: once
J gene: TRBJ2-1
CDR3 length: 18
V gene: TRBV19
D gene: NA
CDR3 protein: CASSIVGGARLRGDEQFF
CDR3 DNA: TGTGCCAGTAGTATTGTGGGGGGGGCCCGACTCCGAGGGGATGAGCAGTTCTTC

clone size: NA
J gene: TRBJ1-3
CDR3 length: 14
V gene: TRBV6-5
D gene: NA
CDR3 protein: CASREQGSSDPIYF
CDR3 DNA: TGTGCCAGCAGAGAACAGGGATCTAGTGACCCCATATATTTT

clone size: NA
J gene: TRBJ2-7
CDR3 length: 13
V gene: TRBV11-3
D gene: TRBD2
CDR3 protein: CASSRTSGYEQYF
CDR3 DNA: TGTGCCAGCAGCCGGACTAGCGGGTACGAGCAGTACTTC

clone size: few
J gene: TRBJ2-1
CDR3 length: 14
V gene: TRBV28
D gene: NA
CDR3 protein: CASTLRATSNEQFF
CDR3 DNA: TGTGCCAGCACTTTGCGGGCAACGTCCAATGAGCAGTTCTTC

clone size: NA
J gene: TRBJ1-5
CDR3 length: 21
V gene: TRBV7-8
D gene: TRBD1
CDR3 protein: CASSYPPAGQGGHYSNQPQHF
CDR3 DNA: TGTGCCAGCAGCTACCCCCCAGCGGGACAGGGGGGCCACTATAGCAATCAGCCCCAGCATTTT

clone size: NA
J gene: TRBJ2-3
CDR3 length: 14
V gene: TRBV18
D gene: NA
CDR3 protein: CASSPQPGADTQYF
CDR3 DNA: TGTGCCAGCTCACCACAGCCGGGGGCAGATACGCAGTATTTT

clone size: NA
J gene: TRBJ2-5
CDR3 length: 13
V gene: TRBV6-1
D gene: TRBD1
CDR3 protein: CATGDRGRGEQYF
CDR3 DNA: TGTGCCACTGGCGACAGGGGGCGGGGAGAGCAGTACTTC

clone size: NA
J gene: TRBJ1-2
CDR3 length: 13
V gene: TRBV2
D gene: TRBD1
CDR3 protein: CASRAGTGSGYTF
CDR3 DNA: TGTGCCAGCAGAGCCGGGACAGGGTCGGGCTACACCTTC

clone size: once
J gene: TRBJ1-3
CDR3 length: 15
V gene: TRBV7-8
D gene: TRBD1
CDR3 protein: CASSQGDRGLNTIYF
CDR3 DNA: TGTGCCAGCAGCCAGGGGGACAGGGGCCTAAACACCATATATTTT